One and the same sample provided the 32 T cell receptor beta chains below, sequenced in a study of blood T cell repertoires in COVID-19. Clones were sequenced by immunoSEQ multiplex PCR, and TCRdb holds only the in-frame ones, with some missing. The data show over 100,000 clones, about 85% seen once. The sample consisted of peripheral blood. These receptor sequences come from a man between 40 and 49 years old with acute or convalescent COVID-19.

CDR3 loop: CASKQGARDNSPLHF. The DNA for the CDR3 is TGCGCCAGCAAACAGGGGGCGAGGGATAATTCACCCCTCCACTTT. The rearrangement uses TRBV10-2 and TRBJ1-6; 9 bases map to TRBD1. Germline CDR1 is WSHSY and CDR2 is SAAADI. The CDR3 spans 15 residues. V trimming: 7 bases; J trimming: 5 bases; junction bases outside the gene matches: 6.

This clone occurred a few times. The chain combines TRBV3-1 (or the pseudogene TRBV3-2) with TRBJ2-2; TRBD2 matches at 15 bases. There are 17 residues in the CDR3. V lost 7 bases to trimming and J lost 6 bases; unmatched junction nucleotides: 9. From germline, CDR1 is LGHDT and CDR2 YNNKEL (reference sequence). CDR3 loop: CASTRTSGGAGPGELFF. Here the CDR3 DNA reads TGTGCCAGCACACGGACTAGCGGGGGGGCCGGCCCCGGGGAGCTGTTTTTT.

The chain couples TRBV21-1 to TRBJ2-1; the table's D call of TRBD2 was not tested on the DNA. TRBV21-1 counts as a pseudogene. The CDR3 has 16 amino acids. CDR3 amino acids: CASSKNPWTSFHEQFF. For the CDR3, the DNA is TGTGCCAGCAGCAAAAATCCGTGGACTAGCTTCCATGAGCAGTTCTTC.

The V gene is TRBV11-3, the J gene TRBJ2-3; D gene ambiguous. CDR3 length: 14 amino acids. In germline, CDR1 is SGHNT, CDR2 YENEEA. Trimming left V 2 bases short and J 1 base short, with 7 bases between. The CDR3 reads CASSLRQGTDTQYF. The CDR3 region has the DNA TGTGCCAGCAGCTTACGGCAGGGCACAGATACGCAGTATTTT.

The chain joins TRBV5-1 to TRBJ1-2, with 9 positions matching TRBD1. The ends lost 0 bases at V and 4 bases at J; junction bases unmatched: 4. The CDR3 is 15 amino acids. Germline CDR1 is SGHRS and CDR2 is YFSETQ. CDR3 region: CASSLDGQGIYGYTF. DNA of the CDR3: TGCGCCAGCAGCTTGGATGGACAGGGGATCTATGGCTACACCTTC.

This chain uses TRBV3-1 (or the pseudogene TRBV3-2) with TRBJ2-6, with 7 bases fitting TRBD1. The V and J ends lost 4 bases and 3 bases, in that order; junction bases with no gene match: 12. Germline CDR1 and CDR2: LGHDT and YNNKEL (reference sequence). The CDR3 extends over 18 amino acids. Here the CDR3 reads CASSPRTGGPGGANVLTF. The DNA for the CDR3 is TGTGCCAGCAGCCCCCGGACAGGTGGGCCGGGTGGGGCCAACGTCCTGACTTTC.

The rearrangement joins TRBV6-5 to TRBJ2-3; no clear D. This CDR3 is 13 amino acids long. Germline CDR1 reads MNHEY; CDR2 reads SVGAGI. V lost 2 bases and J lost 3, with 6 bases in between. The chain's CDR3 is CASSYDTTDTQYF. The CDR3 DNA reads as TGTGCCAGCAGTTACGACACGACAGATACGCAGTATTTT.

The CDR3 spells CASSILAGASTDTQYF. The CDR3 nucleotides are TGTGCCAGTAGTATACTAGCGGGGGCTAGCACAGATACGCAGTATTTT. V gene TRBV19 combines with J gene TRBJ2-3, with 10 bases that match TRBD2. The V and J ends lost 2 bases and 0 bases, in that order; junction bases with no gene match: 2. Per germline, CDR1 LNHDA and CDR2 SQIVND (reference sequence). This CDR3 is 16 amino acids long.

This sequence joins TRBV29-1 and TRBJ2-3; D gene uncertain. V was cut by 7 bases and J by 6 bases, with 8 bases left in between. This CDR3 has 10 amino acids. From germline, CDR1 is SQVTM and CDR2 ANQGSEA. Written as DNA, the CDR3 is TGCAGCGCCGCGTACGATACGCAGTATTTT. Amino acid sequence: CSAAYDTQYF.

The J gene is TRBJ1-2, the V gene TRBV5-1, with D tentatively TRBD1 (5 bases). V was clipped by 2 bases and J by 3 bases, with 14 bases between them. Germline-derived CDR1 and CDR2 are SGHRS and YFSETQ. The CDR3 is 15 residues long. The DNA for the CDR3 is TGCGCCAGCAGCTTCTATGACAGCTCAGACTATGGCTACACCTTC. Residues: CASSFYDSSDYGYTF.

The V and J genes are TRBV9 and TRBJ2-5, with D perhaps matching TRBD1 (6 bases). V was clipped by 3 bases and J by 1 base, with 10 bases between them. In germline, CDR1 is SGDLS, CDR2 YYNGEE. This CDR3 is 14 amino acids long. CDR3 region: CASSGGHLQETQYF. In nucleotides, the CDR3 is TGTGCCAGCAGCGGGGGACACCTCCAAGAGACCCAGTACTTC. Full variable domain (rest looked up from reference TRBV9 and TRBJ2-5): DSGVTQTPKHLITATGQRVTLRCSPRSGDLSVYWYQQSLDQGLQFLIQYYNGEERAKGNILERFSAQQFPDLHSELNLSSLELGDSALYFCASSGGHLQETQYFGPGTRLLVL.

This clone appeared once. The rearrangement uses TRBV5-1 and TRBJ2-1; 7 bases are a match to TRBD1. Trimming removed 4 bases from V and 0 bases from J; junction bases left unmatched: 7. Germline V gene sequence: CDR1 SGHRS, CDR2 YFSETQ. The CDR3 contains 16 residues. The CDR3 DNA sequence: TGCGCCAGCAGCGCATCCGGGACAGTCTCCTACAATGAGCAGTTCTTC. The encoded protein is CASSASGTVSYNEQFF.

The chain employs TRBV10-2 and TRBJ2-7; D not certain. Per the germline V gene, CDR1 is WSHSY and CDR2 is SAAADI. V lost 2 bases to trimming and J lost 7 bases, with 24 bases between them. The CDR3 runs to 17 residues. CDR3 region: CASSEPQTFNIPLEQYF. CDR3 sequence (DNA): TGCGCCAGCAGTGAGCCTCAGACATTCAATATTCCCCTGGAGCAGTACTTC.

The chain has TRBV6-5 and TRBJ1-5; 8 bases align to TRBD1. V lost 5 bases and J lost 5; bases outside the gene matches: 5. CDR3 length equals 14 residues. Germline V lookup: CDR1 MNHEY, CDR2 SVGAGI. CDR3 protein: CASSPGQGHQPQHF. For the CDR3, the DNA is TGTGCCAGCAGTCCTGGACAGGGTCATCAGCCCCAGCATTTT.

This chain uses TRBV2 with TRBJ2-7, with 7 bases that match TRBD1. Trimming cost V 6 bases and J 2 bases; bases outside gene matches: 7. The germline V gene encodes CDR1 SNHLY and CDR2 FYNNEI. CDR3 length equals 14 residues. DNA of the CDR3: TGTGCCAGCAGGATGGGACAGATGGCCTACGAGCAGTACTTC. It encodes CASRMGQMAYEQYF.

J is TRBJ2-1 and V is TRBV11-1; tentatively, D is TRBD2 (7 bases). Germline-derived CDR1 and CDR2 are SGHAT and FQDESV (reference sequence). V dropped 0 bases and J dropped 2 bases, with 11 bases sitting between them. This CDR3 is built from 16 residues. The CDR3 DNA is TGTGCCAGCAGCTTAGCCCGAGGGGGGGCCTACAATGAGCAGTTCTTC. This codes for CASSLARGGAYNEQFF.

The J gene is TRBJ1-5, the V gene TRBV19, with D unresolved. Between the trimmed V and J ends, which lost 5 bases and 6 bases, there was a span of 11 bases. The CDR3 is 13 residues long. CDR1 is LNHDA, CDR2 SQIVND, per germline (reference sequence). The CDR3 protein is CASSPPGSQPQHF. The CDR3, as DNA: TGTGCCAGTAGTCCCCCGGGGAGTCAGCCCCAGCATTTT.

The chain recombines TRBV4-1 with TRBJ2-1; 7 bases are shared with TRBD1. CDR1 MGHRA and CDR2 YSYEKL come from the germline V gene. Trimming at V came to 1 base and at J to 5 bases, leaving 8 bases not matched to a gene. There are 16 residues in the CDR3. In DNA form, the CDR3 reads TGCGCCAGCAGCCAAGTTAGACAGGGTTGGGACAATGAGCAGTTCTTC. The encoded protein is CASSQVRQGWDNEQFF.

This chain uses TRBV18 with TRBJ2-3; 8 positions match TRBD1. This CDR3 is built from 15 residues. Unmatched junction bases numbered 7, after V lost 4 bases and J lost 4 bases. CDR1 KGHSH and CDR2 LQKENI come from the germline V gene. As DNA, the CDR3 is TGTGCCAGCTCACTGGGACAGGCCCCACCAGATACGCAGTATTTT. This gives the protein CASSLGQAPPDTQYF.

The genes are TRBV3-1 (or the pseudogene TRBV3-2) and TRBJ2-3, with unresolved D. Germline CDR1 is LGHDT and CDR2 is YNNKEL (reference sequence). V shed 4 bases and J shed 6 bases, with 14 bases lying between them. The CDR3 has 14 residues. The CDR3 DNA reads TGTGCCAGCAGCCCCCGGGTCCTTAGGGATACGCAGTATTTT. This translates into CASSPRVLRDTQYF.

This chain links TRBV9 with TRBJ1-2; TRBD1 aligns across 7 bases. Germline CDR1 and CDR2: SGDLS and YYNGEE. CDR3 length: 17 amino acids. V was pared by 0 bases and J by 2 bases, with 10 bases of the junction left unmatched. CDR3 in amino acids: CASSVGDSPIGNYGYTF. The DNA for the CDR3 is TGTGCCAGCAGCGTAGGGGACAGCCCTATCGGGAACTATGGCTACACCTTC.

The J gene is TRBJ1-6, the V gene TRBV19; D remains ambiguous. The germline V and J ends were trimmed by 11 bases and 5 bases, with 13 bases remaining between them. Germline loops: CDR1 LNHDA, CDR2 SQIVND (reference sequence). CDR3 size: 13 residues. The CDR3 DNA reads as TGTGCCTCAAGGCAGGTCGATAATTCACCCCTCCACTTT. Encoded protein: CASRQVDNSPLHF.

The chain uses TRBV5-4 and TRBJ1-2, with 7 bases that match TRBD1. V lost 5 bases and J lost 3; bases outside the gene matches: 4. CDR3 size: 13 residues. Per the germline V gene, CDR1 is SGHNT and CDR2 is YYREEE (reference sequence). CDR3 in amino acids: CASRRTGDYGYTF. As DNA, the CDR3 is TGTGCCAGCAGGCGTACAGGGGACTATGGCTACACCTTC.

The rearrangement uses TRBV4-2 and TRBJ2-5; 9 bases line up with TRBD2. Germline V CDR1 and CDR2: LGHNA, YNFKEQ. The CDR3 contains 17 residues. J was trimmed by 7 bases and V by 1 base; bases with no gene match: 13. The CDR3 nucleotides are TGTGCCAGCAGCCAAGGGCCTAGCGGGGCTCTTAGAGGGACCCAGTACTTC. Translation: CASSQGPSGALRGTQYF.

This chain uses TRBV6-2 or TRBV6-3 with TRBJ1-2; a weak D match, TRBD1 (6 bases). V lost 4 bases, J lost 8 bases, and 14 bases lay in between. From germline, CDR1 is MNHEY and CDR2 SVGEGT. This CDR3 has 13 amino acids. In DNA form, the CDR3 reads TGTGCCAGCAGTTCTGCAACAGGGTGGGGCTACACCTTC. It codes for CASSSATGWGYTF.

This chain connects TRBV21-1 to TRBJ2-7; TRBD2, the D gene given by the table, was not confirmed from the DNA. TRBV21-1 is termed a pseudogene. The CDR3 extends over 21 amino acids. The DNA for the CDR3 is TGTGCCAGCAGCAAAGGGTGTGTAAGGAAGGGACTAGCGGGGCACCACTACGAGCAGTACTTC. Translating gives CASSKGCVRKGLAGHHYEQYF.

This chain connects TRBV25-1 to TRBJ2-1; the D gene is possibly TRBD2 (5 bases). From germline, CDR1 is MGHDK and CDR2 SYGVNS. V lost 6 bases, J lost 2 bases, and 14 bases lay in between. The CDR3 has 15 residues. CDR3 DNA: TGTGCCAGCAGCCCTCATAGCGCGACCTACAATGAGCAGTTCTTC. Translating gives CASSPHSATYNEQFF. Using reference TRBV25-1 and TRBJ2-1 for the parts outside the CDR3, the full variable domain is EADIYQTPRYLVIGTGKKITLECSQTMGHDKMYWYQQDPGMELHLIHYSYGVNSTEKGDLSSESTVSRIRTEHFPLTLESARPSHTSQYLCASSPHSATYNEQFFGPGTRLTVL.

This clone was detected a few times. The V call is TRBV28, the J call TRBJ1-5; tentatively, D is TRBD1 (6 bases). Between the trimmed V and J ends, which lost 2 bases and 6 bases, there was a span of 11 bases. CDR1 and CDR2 from the germline V gene are MDHEN and SYDVKM. The CDR3 consists of 14 residues. The CDR3 sequence: CASSLQGLLQPQHF. The CDR3 DNA follows: TGTGCCAGCAGTTTACAGGGGTTGCTTCAGCCCCAGCATTTT.

The chain couples TRBV30 to TRBJ2-2; tentative D call: TRBD1 (5 bases). The V end lost 2 bases, the J end lost 6 bases, and 16 bases lay between the germline ends. Germline CDR1 is GTSNPN and CDR2 is SVGIG (reference sequence). This CDR3 has 15 amino acids. CDR3 DNA sequence: TGTGCCTGGAGTCCTCCACCAGGGATGGCCGGGGAGCTGTTTTTT. Translated: CAWSPPPGMAGELFF.

V and J are TRBV23-1 and TRBJ1-1, with D possibly being TRBD1 (6 bases). TRBV23-1 is an ORF, with its function uncertain. This CDR3 comprises 16 residues. The V end lost 4 bases, the J end lost 1 base, and 16 bases lay between the germline ends. The CDR3 bases are TGCGCCAGCAGTCCCGTAGGGGGGGGTCAGAACACTGAAGCTTTCTTT. Its translation: CASSPVGGGQNTEAFF.

The chain is built from TRBV28 and TRBJ2-6, with D possibly TRBD2 on 6 matching bases. CDR3 length equals 15 residues. The germline V gene has CDR1 MDHEN and CDR2 SYDVKM. V shed 3 bases and J shed 1 base, with 7 bases lying between them. CDR3 in DNA: TGTGCCAGCAGTTTGGCGGGGTCTGGGGCCAACGTCCTGACTTTC. Protein product: CASSLAGSGANVLTF.

Here the CDR3 DNA reads TGCGCCAGCAGCCCTAGAGGGGGCAGTCAGCCCCAGCATTTT. Translated, it gives CASSPRGGSQPQHF. The chain joins TRBV5-1 to TRBJ1-5; TRBD1 matches at 7 bases. The CDR3 length is 14 residues. Germline trimming cut 4 bases from V and 6 bases from J; bases unmatched to any gene: 7. The V gene's germline CDR1 is SGHRS and CDR2 YFSETQ.